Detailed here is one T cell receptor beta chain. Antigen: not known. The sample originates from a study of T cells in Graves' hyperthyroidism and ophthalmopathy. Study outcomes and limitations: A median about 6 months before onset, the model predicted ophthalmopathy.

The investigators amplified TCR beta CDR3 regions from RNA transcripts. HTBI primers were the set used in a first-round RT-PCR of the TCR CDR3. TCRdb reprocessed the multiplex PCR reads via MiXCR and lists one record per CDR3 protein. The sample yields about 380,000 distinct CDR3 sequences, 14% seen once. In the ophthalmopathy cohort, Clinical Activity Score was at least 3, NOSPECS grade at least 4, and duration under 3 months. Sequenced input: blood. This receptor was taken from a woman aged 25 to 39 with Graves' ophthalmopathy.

The CDR3 nucleotides are TGTGCCACCAGTGACCGGGACAGGGGGTGGGAGCAGTACTTC. Amino acids: CATSDRDRGWEQYF. The V call is TRBV24-1, the J call TRBJ2-7; 11 nucleotides agree with TRBD1. J was trimmed by 7 bases and V by 4 bases; bases with no gene match: 5. The CDR3 is 14 amino acids. Germline V gene sequence: CDR1 KGHDR, CDR2 SFDVKD.